A selection of T cell receptor beta chains follows, all from one sample in a study of blood T cells in healthy people across ages. TCRdb analysed the 5' RACE reads with MiXCR anew, one entry per CDR3 protein. Of over 500,000 distinct CDR3 sequences listed, over 25% are singletons. The data were also submitted as part of a second study, on T cells of mothers and their children.

Material for sequencing was blood. The receptors here all came from a boy between 2 and 10 years old in good health. The conserved cysteine and the conserved F or W are not part of the CDR3 here.

CDR3 protein: SASVLYSSQETQY
V gene: TRBV20-1
J gene: TRBJ2-5

CDR3 protein: ASKRGVGVETQY
V gene: TRBV10-2
J gene: TRBJ2-5

CDR3 protein: ASSPPTSQETQY
V gene: TRBV18
J gene: TRBJ2-5

CDR3 protein: ASSQERPVAEEQF
V gene: TRBV4-3
J gene: TRBJ2-1

CDR3 protein: ASSSRGQGENYGYT
V gene: TRBV27
J gene: TRBJ1-2

CDR3 protein: SVEDFSGGYTGELF
V gene: TRBV29-1
J gene: TRBJ2-2

CDR3 protein: ASSLASGSAYEQY
V gene: TRBV5-1
J gene: TRBJ2-7

CDR3 protein: ASSEGALSYEQY
V gene: TRBV25-1
J gene: TRBJ2-7

CDR3 protein: ASSHRDRAMNTEAF
V gene: TRBV6-2/TRBV6-3
J gene: TRBJ1-1

CDR3 protein: ASETQY
V gene: TRBV2
J gene: TRBJ2-5

CDR3 protein: ASRLGTSYSYNEQF
V gene: TRBV6-5
J gene: TRBJ2-1

CDR3 protein: ASSLAGGDKNIQY
V gene: TRBV6-6
J gene: TRBJ2-4

CDR3 protein: ASGRGEAAGDEQF
V gene: TRBV9
J gene: NA

CDR3 protein: SDKCRSYYEQY
V gene: TRBV20-1
J gene: TRBJ2-7

CDR3 protein: ACALSLYNEQF
V gene: TRBV30
J gene: TRBJ2-1

CDR3 protein: ASRGIQGRSYNEQF
V gene: TRBV4-1
J gene: TRBJ2-1

CDR3 protein: ASSLRTGGSAQY
V gene: TRBV7-7
J gene: TRBJ2-3

CDR3 protein: ASSLGGVSTDAQY
V gene: TRBV12-3/TRBV12-4
J gene: TRBJ2-3

CDR3 protein: ASSSLREGRKTQY
V gene: TRBV6-2/TRBV6-3
J gene: TRBJ2-5

CDR3 protein: ASSQARRGVGETQY
V gene: TRBV3-1
J gene: TRBJ2-5

CDR3 protein: ASGLVISVDSGNTIY
V gene: TRBV12-5
J gene: TRBJ1-3

CDR3 protein: ASSFTGTGHNEKLF
V gene: TRBV7-2
J gene: TRBJ1-4

CDR3 protein: ASSFTGTSGYT
V gene: TRBV5-1
J gene: TRBJ1-2

CDR3 protein: ASNPWGQETQY
V gene: TRBV6-2/TRBV6-3
J gene: TRBJ2-5

CDR3 protein: ANSSSAGAYNEQF
V gene: TRBV7-8
J gene: NA

CDR3 protein: ASSRKDRASGYT
V gene: TRBV5-1
J gene: TRBJ1-2

CDR3 protein: ASSQPFKGDQETQY
V gene: TRBV4-3
J gene: TRBJ2-5